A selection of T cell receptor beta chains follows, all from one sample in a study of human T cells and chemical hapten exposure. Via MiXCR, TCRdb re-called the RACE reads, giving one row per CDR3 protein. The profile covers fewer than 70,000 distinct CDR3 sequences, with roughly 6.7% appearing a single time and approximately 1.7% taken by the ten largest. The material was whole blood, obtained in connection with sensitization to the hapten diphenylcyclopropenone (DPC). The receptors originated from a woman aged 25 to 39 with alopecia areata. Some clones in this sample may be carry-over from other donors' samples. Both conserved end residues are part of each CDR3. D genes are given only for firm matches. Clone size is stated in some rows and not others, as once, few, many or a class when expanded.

cdr3_aa: CASSLDQGLSQPQHF
cdr3_nt: TGTGCCAGCAGTTTAGATCAGGGGCTAAGCCAGCCCCAGCATTTT
d_call: -
v_call: TRBV12-3/TRBV12-4
clone_size: many
j_call: TRBJ1-5

cdr3_aa: CSAQGGGYTDTQYF
cdr3_nt: TGCAGTGCTCAAGGGGGTGGCTACACAGATACGCAGTATTTT
d_call: -
v_call: TRBV20-1
clone_size: many
j_call: TRBJ2-3

cdr3_aa: CSARPSWDTQYF
cdr3_nt: TGCAGTGCCCGGCCCTCTTGGGATACGCAGTATTTT
d_call: -
v_call: TRBV20-1
clone_size: many
j_call: TRBJ2-3

cdr3_aa: CASSLRYSSYEQYF
cdr3_nt: TGTGCCAGCAGCTTGAGGTACAGCTCCTACGAGCAGTACTTC
d_call: -
v_call: TRBV11-2
clone_size: many
j_call: TRBJ2-7

cdr3_aa: CASSFGTGSAEQYF
cdr3_nt: TGTGCCAGCAGCTTTGGGACAGGGTCAGCCGAGCAGTACTTC
d_call: TRBD1
v_call: TRBV7-9
clone_size: -
j_call: TRBJ2-7

cdr3_aa: CASSEQGPSGNEQFF
cdr3_nt: TGTGCCAGCAGTGAACAGGGGCCGTCAGGGAATGAGCAGTTCTTC
d_call: -
v_call: TRBV2
clone_size: many
j_call: TRBJ2-1

cdr3_aa: CATSNTNTGELFF
cdr3_nt: TGTGCCACCAGCAACACAAACACCGGGGAGCTGTTTTTT
d_call: -
v_call: TRBV24-1
clone_size: many
j_call: TRBJ2-2

cdr3_aa: CASSYSTDRSLYGYTF
cdr3_nt: TGTGCCAGCAGTTACTCGACGGATAGGTCTCTATATGGCTACACCTTC
d_call: -
v_call: TRBV6-6
clone_size: many
j_call: TRBJ1-2

cdr3_aa: CSASIPGASGTDTQYF
cdr3_nt: TGCAGTGCTAGTATCCCGGGGGCCTCTGGGACAGATACGCAGTATTTT
d_call: -
v_call: TRBV20-1
clone_size: -
j_call: TRBJ2-3

cdr3_aa: CAIKPSTGQITDTQYF
cdr3_nt: TGTGCCATCAAACCGTCGACAGGTCAGATCACAGATACGCAGTATTTT
d_call: -
v_call: TRBV10-3
clone_size: many
j_call: TRBJ2-3

cdr3_aa: CASSSGTSGDFIQETQYF
cdr3_nt: TGCGCCAGCAGCTCCGGGACTAGCGGGGACTTCATCCAAGAGACCCAGTACTTC
d_call: TRBD2
v_call: TRBV5-1
clone_size: many
j_call: TRBJ2-5

cdr3_aa: CASSERTESSYNEQFF
cdr3_nt: TGTGCCAGCAGTGAAAGGACGGAGAGCTCCTACAATGAGCAGTTCTTC
d_call: -
v_call: TRBV6-1
clone_size: many
j_call: TRBJ2-1

cdr3_aa: CASALGSSGNTIYF
cdr3_nt: TGTGCCAGCGCCCTGGGGTCCTCTGGAAACACCATATATTTT
d_call: -
v_call: TRBV19
clone_size: few
j_call: TRBJ1-3

cdr3_aa: CASSLLHRPSYNEQFF
cdr3_nt: TGTGCCAGCAGTTTACTACATAGACCCTCCTACAATGAGCAGTTCTTC
d_call: -
v_call: TRBV2
clone_size: few
j_call: TRBJ2-1

cdr3_aa: CSASQAGASSGANVLTF
cdr3_nt: TGCAGTGCCAGCCAAGCGGGGGCCAGCTCTGGGGCCAACGTCCTGACTTTC
d_call: TRBD2
v_call: TRBV20-1
clone_size: many
j_call: TRBJ2-6

cdr3_aa: CAIRDSGFSTDTQYF
cdr3_nt: TGTGCCATCAGGGACTCAGGGTTTAGCACAGATACGCAGTATTTT
d_call: -
v_call: TRBV10-3
clone_size: many
j_call: TRBJ2-3

cdr3_aa: CSVRTGASTDTQYF
cdr3_nt: TGCAGCGTCAGGACAGGGGCTAGCACAGATACGCAGTATTTT
d_call: TRBD1
v_call: TRBV29-1
clone_size: few
j_call: TRBJ2-3

cdr3_aa: CASSFSQESNQPQHF
cdr3_nt: TGTGCCAGCAGTTTCTCGCAGGAGAGCAATCAGCCCCAGCATTTT
d_call: -
v_call: TRBV12-3/TRBV12-4
clone_size: once
j_call: TRBJ1-5

cdr3_aa: CATSRGSSPLHF
cdr3_nt: TGTGCCACCAGCAGAGGAAGCTCCCCCCTCCACTTT
d_call: -
v_call: TRBV15
clone_size: few
j_call: TRBJ1-6

cdr3_aa: CASSLELAWQETQYF
cdr3_nt: TGCGCCAGCAGCTTGGAACTAGCGTGGCAAGAGACCCAGTACTTC
d_call: TRBD2
v_call: TRBV5-1
clone_size: many
j_call: TRBJ2-5

cdr3_aa: CASSLMTGGLNTEAFF
cdr3_nt: TGTGCCAGCAGTTTAATGACGGGCGGCCTAAACACTGAAGCTTTCTTT
d_call: -
v_call: TRBV12-3/TRBV12-4
clone_size: few
j_call: TRBJ1-1

cdr3_aa: CASSLVETSGAYNEQFF
cdr3_nt: TGTGCCAGCAGCTTAGTTGAGACTAGCGGTGCCTACAATGAGCAGTTCTTC
d_call: TRBD2
v_call: TRBV7-9
clone_size: many
j_call: TRBJ2-1

cdr3_aa: CSARRTVDNSPLHF
cdr3_nt: TGCAGTGCTAGAAGGACGGTCGATAATTCACCCCTCCACTTT
d_call: -
v_call: TRBV20-1
clone_size: many
j_call: TRBJ1-6

cdr3_aa: CASAFFTDTQYF
cdr3_nt: TGTGCTAGTGCCTTCTTTACAGATACGCAGTATTTT
d_call: -
v_call: TRBV12-5
clone_size: -
j_call: TRBJ2-3

cdr3_aa: CAWTPQGRGTQYF
cdr3_nt: TGTGCCTGGACCCCACAGGGCCGGGGGACCCAGTACTTC
d_call: -
v_call: TRBV30
clone_size: many
j_call: TRBJ2-5

cdr3_aa: CASSLGLIQETQYF
cdr3_nt: TGCGCCAGCAGCTTGGGCCTTATCCAAGAGACCCAGTACTTC
d_call: -
v_call: TRBV5-1
clone_size: many
j_call: TRBJ2-5

cdr3_aa: CASSLDTVETQYF
cdr3_nt: TGCGCCAGCAGCTTGGACACGGTTGAGACCCAGTACTTC
d_call: -
v_call: TRBV5-1
clone_size: few
j_call: TRBJ2-5

cdr3_aa: CASSLTWGQETQYF
cdr3_nt: TGCGCCAGCAGCTTGACTTGGGGGCAAGAGACCCAGTACTTC
d_call: -
v_call: TRBV5-1
clone_size: many
j_call: TRBJ2-5